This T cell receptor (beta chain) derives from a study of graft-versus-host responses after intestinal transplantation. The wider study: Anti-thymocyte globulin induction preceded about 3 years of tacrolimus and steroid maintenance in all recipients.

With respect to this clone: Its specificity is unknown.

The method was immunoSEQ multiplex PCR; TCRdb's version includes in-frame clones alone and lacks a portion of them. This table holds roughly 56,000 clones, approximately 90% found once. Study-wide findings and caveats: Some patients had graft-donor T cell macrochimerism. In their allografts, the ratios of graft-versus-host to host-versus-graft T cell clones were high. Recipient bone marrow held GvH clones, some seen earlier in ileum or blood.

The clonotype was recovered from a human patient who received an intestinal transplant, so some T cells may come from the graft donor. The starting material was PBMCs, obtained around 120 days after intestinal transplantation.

In DNA, the CDR3 is TGTGCCAGCAGCGTCCGGGGGACTAGCGGCAATGAGCAGTTCTTC. Its protein product is CASSVRGTSGNEQFF. The chain couples TRBV27 to TRBJ2-1; the match to TRBD2 covers 11 bases. The CDR3 runs 15 residues. Germline CDR1 is MNHEY and CDR2 is SMNVEV (reference sequence). After removal of 6 bases from V and 6 bases from J, the junction contained 7 bases not matched to a gene.